Described below is a single TCR beta chain sequence and its context. Its antigen is unidentified. The assay was immunoSEQ multiplex PCR, and TCRdb's table has in-frame clones only and misses some. The sample includes 89,000 or so clones, 80% to 95% of them seen just once. The data were obtained in a study of PD-1 blockade in classical Hodgkin lymphoma. Between the trimmed V and J ends, which lost 7 bases and 4 bases, there was a span of 10 bases. The CDR3 runs to 13 residues. Germline V gene lookup returns CDR1 MNHNS and CDR2 SASEGT. All patients experienced relapse after autologous stem cell transplantation, and brentuximab vedotin exposure was variable. The study's findings and limits: Patients newly diagnosed and complete responders had comparable baseline diversity. Healthy donors were reported to have higher baseline TCR diversity than newly diagnosed patients. By C4D1, CD4+ diversity increased significantly, especially in complete responders.

The TCR sequence derives from a human donor with classical Hodgkin lymphoma. V usage is TRBV6-1 and J usage is TRBJ2-2; D assignment may be TRBD1 or TRBD2 (5 bases each). Sequences were derived from peripheral blood mononuclear cells (PBMCs), sampled before the second cycle of nivolumab. The CDR3 DNA reads TGTGCCAGCAAAGTAGGGACCACCGGGGAGCTGTTTTTT. It is translated as CASKVGTTGELFF.